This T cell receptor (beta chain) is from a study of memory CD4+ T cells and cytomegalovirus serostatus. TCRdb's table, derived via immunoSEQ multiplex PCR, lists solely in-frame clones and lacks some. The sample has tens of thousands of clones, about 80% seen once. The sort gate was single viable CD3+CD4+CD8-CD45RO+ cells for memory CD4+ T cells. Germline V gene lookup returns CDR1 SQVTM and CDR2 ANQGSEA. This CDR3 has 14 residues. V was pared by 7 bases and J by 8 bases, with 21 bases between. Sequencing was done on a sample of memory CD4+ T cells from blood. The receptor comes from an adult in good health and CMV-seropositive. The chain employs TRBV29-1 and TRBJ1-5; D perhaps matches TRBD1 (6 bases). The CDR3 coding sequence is TGCAGCGCCAGTTCCGGAGGGGGGACCGAGCCCCAGCATTTT. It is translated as CSASSGGGTEPQHF.